This record concerns one T cell receptor (beta chain) sequence. This specimen comes from a study of control samples from healthy donors and cancer patients. TCRdb's copy holds only in-frame clones and misses some; the assay was immunoSEQ multiplex PCR. Of some 200,000 clones in the sample, approximately 92% are singletons; the top ten hold more than 1.1%. The TCR was taken from a man aged 18-30 years in good health. Sequenced: blood.

CDR3: CASSHPRTGLKETQYF. The DNA of the CDR3 is TGTGCCAGCAGCCACCCTAGGACAGGGTTGAAGGAGACCCAGTACTTC. The chain carries TRBV3-1 (or the pseudogene TRBV3-2) and TRBJ2-5; TRBD1 matches 8 bases. Losses at the gene ends were 3 bases for V and 5 bases for J; bases not matched to a gene: 11. Germline CDR1 and CDR2: LGHDT and YNNKEL (reference sequence). This CDR3 region has 16 residues.